This T cell receptor beta chain was retrieved from a study of blood T cell repertoires in COVID-19. Study summary: Samples representing acute and convalescent COVID-19 were sourced from the United States, Italy and Spain.

The CDR3 contains 13 residues. Germline assignment: CDR1 SEHNR and CDR2 FQNEAQ (reference sequence). With 1 base removed from V and 4 bases from J, the gap between germline ends came to 7 bases. As handled by the study authors: Estimated nucleated cell counts came from reference gene primer amplification. Method: immunoSEQ multiplex PCR; TCRdb's copy keeps in-frame clones and lacks some. From that table come the V and J calls and clone size; the DNA was used to work out D and trimming. The sample lists approximately 180,000 clones, 80% to 90% occurring once. The V gene is TRBV7-9, the J gene TRBJ1-1; weak D call: TRBD1 (6 bases). The receptor comes from a woman between 35 and 50 years old with acute COVID-19. The sequenced material came from PBMCs or T cells enriched from blood (not recorded which). The CDR3 region has the DNA TGTGCCAGCAGCTTAGTGGGGGCCACTGAAGCTTTCTTT. Amino acid sequence: CASSLVGATEAFF.